The TCR beta chain under discussion was sequenced for a study of blood T cells in healthy people across ages. With a J-beta primer mix and a sample-barcoded 5' primer, a second PCR ran roughly 6 to 12 cycles. Every individual sample yielded 2.5 million or more paired-end reads (each containing CDR3). TCRdb re-derived calls from the 5' RACE reads in MiXCR, one entry per CDR3 protein. The sample holds about 800,000 distinct CDR3 sequences, more than 45% seen once. Study observations and caveats: Among T cells, TCR beta diversity per million cells dropped roughly linearly as age rose.

The CDR3 contains 13 residues. Trimming stripped 6 bases from V and 4 bases from J, with 15 bases between. Germline V gives CDR1 DFQATT, CDR2 SNEGSKA (reference sequence). In its sample, this clonotype was seen a few times. Its target is not known. The rearrangement uses TRBV20-1 and TRBJ2-5; TRBD2 might be the D (5 bases). The clonotype comes from a man aged 25 to 40 in good health. Sequencing was performed on blood. Here the CDR3 reads CSAPDGNSETQYF. CDR3 bases: TGCAGTGCACCGGACGGGAACTCAGAGACCCAGTACTTC.